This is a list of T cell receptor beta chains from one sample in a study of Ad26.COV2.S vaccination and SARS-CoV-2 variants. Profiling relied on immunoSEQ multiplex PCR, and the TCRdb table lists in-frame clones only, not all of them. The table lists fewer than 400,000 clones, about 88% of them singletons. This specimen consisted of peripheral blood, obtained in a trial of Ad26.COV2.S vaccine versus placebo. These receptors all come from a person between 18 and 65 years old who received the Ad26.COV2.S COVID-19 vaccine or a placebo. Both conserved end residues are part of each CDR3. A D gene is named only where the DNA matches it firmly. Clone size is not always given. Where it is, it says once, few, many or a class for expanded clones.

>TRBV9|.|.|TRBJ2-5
CASSGTTSSAETQYF
TGTGCCAGCAGCGGAACGACTTCCTCGGCCGAGACCCAGTACTTC
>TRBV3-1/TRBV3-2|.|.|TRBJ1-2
CASSQEAGDGYTF
TGTGCCAGCAGCCAAGAAGCGGGAGATGGCTACACCTTC
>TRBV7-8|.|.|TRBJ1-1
CASSLGQSTEAFF
TGTGCCAGCAGCTTAGGACAGAGCACTGAAGCTTTCTTT
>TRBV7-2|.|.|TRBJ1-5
CASSPGTGGNQPQHF
TGTGCCAGCAGCCCAGGGACGGGAGGCAATCAGCCCCAGCATTTT
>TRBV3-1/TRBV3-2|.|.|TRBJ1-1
CASSLDLRGTEAFF
TGTGCCAGCAGTTTGGACTTGCGGGGCACTGAAGCTTTCTTT
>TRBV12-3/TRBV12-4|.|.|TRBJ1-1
CASNPGRDTEAFF
TGTGCCAGCAATCCGGGCAGGGATACTGAAGCTTTCTTT
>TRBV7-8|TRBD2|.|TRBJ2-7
CASSPLGGSSYEQYF
TGTGCCAGCAGCCCCTTGGGGGGGAGCTCCTACGAGCAGTACTTC
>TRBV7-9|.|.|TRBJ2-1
CASSYHTGPNNEQFF
TGTGCCAGCAGCTACCATACGGGCCCCAACAATGAGCAGTTCTTC
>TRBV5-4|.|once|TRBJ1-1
CASSLFGRLNTEAFF
TGTGCCAGCAGCTTGTTCGGACGGCTGAACACTGAAGCTTTCTTT
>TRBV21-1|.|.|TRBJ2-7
CASSVRDSHLEQYF
TGTGCCAGCAGCGTCCGGGACAGCCACCTTGAGCAGTACTTC
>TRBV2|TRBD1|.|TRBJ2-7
CASNHRDRGHEQYF
TGTGCCAGCAATCACCGGGACAGGGGCCACGAGCAGTACTTC
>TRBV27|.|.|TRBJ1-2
CASRGASSGYTF
TGTGCCAGCAGAGGAGCCAGCAGCGGCTACACCTTC
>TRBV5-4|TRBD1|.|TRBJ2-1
CASSLDGRQGSRQFF
TGTGCCAGCAGCTTGGACGGAAGACAGGGGAGCAGGCAGTTCTTC
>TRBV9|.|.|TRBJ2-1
CASSVDSHVEQFF
TGTGCCAGCAGCGTTGACAGTCATGTTGAGCAGTTCTTC
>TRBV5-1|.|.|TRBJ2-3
CASSLVASDTQYF
TGCGCCAGCAGCTTGGTAGCTTCAGATACGCAGTATTTT
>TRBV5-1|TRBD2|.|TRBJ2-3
CASSQGLAGGRTDTQYF
TGCGCCAGCAGCCAGGGACTAGCGGGGGGGCGAACCGATACGCAGTATTTT